The 16 T cell receptor beta chains below all came from one sample that was sequenced in a study of T and B cells in COVID-19 patients. Multiplex PCR with BIOMED2 TRB-A/B primer pools amplified TRB rearrangements. TCRdb passed the multiplex PCR reads through MiXCR, listing each CDR3 protein once. The sample has some 8,000 distinct CDR3 sequences; approximately 30% are singletons. Blood genomic DNA input for TRB amplification was about 240-500 ng. The material sequenced was blood. The receptors derive from a human donor with active COVID-19.

This clonotype has just a few counts. This chain links TRBV5-1 with TRBJ2-1; 10 bases fit TRBD2. V lost 2 bases, J lost 6 bases, and 11 bases stayed unmatched. The CDR3 is 17 residues long. CDR1 and CDR2 (germline): SGHRS, YFSETQ. The CDR3 nucleotides read TGCGCCAGCAGCTTCATCCCCTTAGCGGGGGGAGGCAATGAGCAGTTCTTC. It is translated as CASSFIPLAGGGNEQFF.

This clonotype was detected only a few times. This chain links TRBV5-4 with TRBJ2-1, with 8 positions matching TRBD2. Germline trimming cut 0 bases from V and 3 bases from J; bases unmatched to any gene: 5. The germline V gene has CDR1 SGHNT and CDR2 YYREEE (reference sequence). CDR3 length: 16 amino acids. In DNA, the CDR3 is TGTGCCAGCAGCTTGGAGGGGCGGGGGGACTACAATGAGCAGTTCTTC. Its translation: CASSLEGRGDYNEQFF.

This chain connects TRBV7-9 to TRBJ2-1; D possibly uses TRBD1 or TRBD2 (5 bases each). Per germline, CDR1 SEHNR and CDR2 FQNEAQ (reference sequence). V was pared by 5 bases and J by 7 bases, with 18 bases between. The CDR3 contains 15 residues. CDR3 sequence reads: CASSKGPSAGNEQFF. The CDR3, as DNA: TGTGCCAGCAGCAAGGGACCGAGCGCAGGAAATGAGCAGTTCTTC.

This clonotype is deemed medium-sized. The chain joins TRBV19 to TRBJ2-3, with D tentatively TRBD2 (7 bases). The CDR3 extends over 14 amino acids. CDR1 and CDR2 from the germline V gene are LNHDA and SQIVND (reference sequence). V gave up 6 bases and J gave up 6 bases, with 16 bases separating them. The CDR3 loop reads CASRPGGQRDTQYF. In nucleotides, the CDR3 is TGTGCCAGTAGGCCGGGGGGACAACGCGATACGCAGTATTTT.

This clonotype was observed a few times. The chain has TRBV10-3 and TRBJ1-4; tentative D call: TRBD1 (5 bases). Germline V gives CDR1 ENHRY, CDR2 SYGVKD. Trimming cost V 3 bases and J 8 bases, with 7 bases left between them. This CDR3 is built from 12 residues. As DNA, the CDR3 is TGTGCCATCAGTGAACGGGGCGAAAAACTGTTTTTT. The encoded protein is CAISERGEKLFF.

Regarding this clonotype: Given a much more abundant clone one base away, this may be a read error. This chain uses TRBV5-5 with TRBJ1-4, with D possibly matching TRBD1 (6 bases). CDR3 length: 16 residues. V lost 1 base to trimming and J lost 4 bases, with 14 bases between them. Germline V gene lookup returns CDR1 SGHKS and CDR2 YYEKEE (reference sequence). CDR3 region: CASSLYGEGGNEKLFF. Here the CDR3 DNA reads TGTGCCAGCAGCTTGTATGGGGAAGGGGGTAATGAAAAACTGTTTTTT.

The chain joins TRBV20-1 to TRBJ1-3; a weak D match, TRBD1 (6 bases). Trimming shortened V by 2 bases and J by 0 bases, and 11 bases separated the two germline ends. Germline lookup yields CDR1 DFQATT and CDR2 SNEGSKA (reference sequence). The CDR3 is 15 residues long. CDR3 in amino acids: CSARPGGTSGNTIYF. The CDR3 DNA follows: TGCAGTGCTAGACCTGGGGGCACCTCTGGAAACACCATATATTTT.

By sample share, this clonotype is medium-sized (0.01 to 0.1%). The rearrangement joins TRBV19 to TRBJ2-3, with 12 bases that match TRBD2. This CDR3 has 15 amino acids. Germline CDR1 reads LNHDA; CDR2 reads SQIVND (reference sequence). V lost 3 bases, J lost 3 bases, and 1 base stayed unmatched. CDR3 DNA: TGTGCCAGTAGTATCCTAGCGGGGGGGACAGATACGCAGTATTTT. It specifies CASSILAGGTDTQYF.

The chain recombines TRBV4-2 with TRBJ1-5; 7 bases map to TRBD1. The CDR3 has 15 amino acids. In germline, CDR1 is LGHNA, CDR2 YNFKEQ. V lost 0 bases, J lost 4 bases, and 3 bases stayed unmatched. The CDR3 here is CASSQEAQGNQPQHF. In nucleotides, the CDR3 is TGTGCCAGCAGCCAAGAAGCACAGGGGAATCAGCCCCAGCATTTT.

In its sample, this clonotype was seen a few times. J is TRBJ1-2 and V is TRBV20-1, with 7 bases fitting TRBD1. The trim removed 5 bases at V and 4 bases at J, leaving 10 bases unmatched. The germline V gene has CDR1 DFQATT and CDR2 SNEGSKA (reference sequence). The CDR3 sequence is 14 residues long. The CDR3 here is CSAPSDRDIYGYTF. DNA for the CDR3: TGCAGTGCTCCAAGCGACAGGGATATCTATGGCTACACCTTC.

V and J are TRBV10-3 and TRBJ2-2; 7 bases align to TRBD2. This CDR3 has 14 amino acids. Germline CDR1 ENHRY, CDR2 SYGVKD. V was pared by 5 bases and J by 3 bases, with 3 bases of the junction left unmatched. The CDR3 loop reads CAISSSGDTGELFF. CDR3 nucleotides: TGTGCCATCAGTTCGAGCGGGGACACCGGGGAGCTGTTTTTT.

This clonotype has just one count. The chain is built from TRBV20-1 and TRBJ2-3; 7 nucleotides match TRBD2. The CDR3 consists of 14 residues. Germline-derived CDR1 and CDR2 are DFQATT and SNEGSKA (reference sequence). V was pared by 3 bases and J by 6 bases, with 9 bases of the junction left unmatched. CDR3 sequence: CSARGRGTIDTQYF. The CDR3 nucleotides are TGCAGTGCTAGGGGGCGGGGGACCATTGATACGCAGTATTTT.

This clonotype was seen a handful of times. The V call is TRBV5-4, the J call TRBJ2-3; 9 nucleotides agree with TRBD2. CDR1 and CDR2 (germline): SGHNT, YYREEE (reference sequence). V lost 4 bases and J lost 7; bases outside the gene matches: 13. The CDR3 loop spans 16 amino acids. CDR3 bases: TGTGCCAGCAGCGCGAGCGGGGGGACCCTCGGGAATACGCAGTATTTT. Translating gives CASSASGGTLGNTQYF. Together with reference TRBV5-4 and TRBJ2-3, the CDR3 gives the full variable domain: ETGVTQSPTHLIKTRGQQVTLRCSSQSGHNTVSWYQQALGQGPQFIFQYYREEENGRGNFPPRFSGLQFPNYSSELNVNALELDDSALYLCASSASGGTLGNTQYFGPGTRLTVL.

This clonotype turned up a few times. This chain connects TRBV12-3 or TRBV12-4 to TRBJ2-5; D is possibly TRBD1 (5 bases). V dropped 7 bases and J dropped 4 bases, with 16 bases sitting between them. This CDR3 is built from 14 residues. This CDR3 reads CASTPVGQGETQYF. The CDR3 bases are TGTGCCAGCACCCCGGTCGGGCAGGGAGAGACCCAGTACTTC.

This clonotype was observed a few times. The chain combines TRBV6-2 or TRBV6-3 with TRBJ2-1; 10 positions agree with TRBD2. The length of the CDR3 is 15 residues. Germline V gene data show CDR1 as MNHEY and CDR2 as SVGEGT. V gave up 4 bases and J gave up 4 bases; unmatched junction bases: 4. In nucleotides, the CDR3 is TGTGCCAGCAGTTTACTAGCGGGGACGTACAATGAGCAGTTCTTC. This gives the protein CASSLLAGTYNEQFF.

For this clonotype: The CDR3 does not end in the conserved phenylalanine or tryptophan, so this is likely a read error. The V gene is TRBV6-1, the J gene TRBJ1-5; no reliable D call. Deletions cut 5 bases from V and 3 bases from J, with 11 bases between. The CDR3 runs 14 residues. Germline V gene data show CDR1 as MNHNS and CDR2 as SASEGT. The CDR3 protein is CASSSPGFNQPQHS. CDR3 bases: TGTGCCAGCAGTTCTCCAGGTTTCAATCAGCCCCAGCATTCT.